Below, 20 T cell receptor beta chains from the same sample are listed, as sequenced in a study of T-cell reconstitution after alpha-beta-depleted transplantation in children. Preparing the TCRbeta library involved the use of unique molecular identifiers. TCRdb recomputed calls from the PCR reads with MiXCR, one row per CDR3 protein. The repertoire consists of 450,000 to 500,000 distinct CDR3 sequences, with around 13% occurring once and the leading ten covering around 6%. The sequences come from PBMCs from the stem cell graft donor, collected from the stem cell graft. These receptors were obtained from a human donor who donated a stem cell graft to a child with combined immunodeficiency.

This clonotype was seen only a few times. DNA for the CDR3: TGTGCCAGCAGCTTATCCTGGCATCGCGCTGGAAACACCATATATTTT. It specifies CASSLSWHRAGNTIYF. The J gene is TRBJ1-3, the V gene TRBV7-2; D is uncertain. The CDR3 contains 16 residues. Trimming removed 2 bases from V and 2 bases from J, with 13 bases in between. The V gene's germline CDR1 is SGHTA and CDR2 FQGNSA.

This clonotype was seen at least ten times. The V gene is TRBV5-1, the J gene TRBJ2-5; TRBD1 is a possible D gene (6 bases). The CDR3 length is 14 residues. V was pared by 3 bases and J by 5 bases, with 14 bases between. Germline V gene data show CDR1 as SGHRS and CDR2 as YFSETQ. The CDR3 reads CASSSGPQGETQYF. CDR3 DNA: TGCGCCAGCAGCTCGGGACCCCAGGGGGAGACCCAGTACTTC.

This clonotype was found many times. V usage is TRBV5-1 and J usage is TRBJ2-3; D gene ambiguous. V shed 5 bases and J shed 4 bases, with 17 bases lying between them. Germline values: CDR1 SGHRS, CDR2 YFSETQ. This CDR3 comprises 15 residues. CDR3 bases: TGCGCCAGCAGAATACGGCAAAGTCTGGCAGATACGCAGTATTTT. This translates into CASRIRQSLADTQYF.

This clonotype was found many times. The chain uses TRBV6-4 and TRBJ2-1, with 8 bases aligning to TRBD2. CDR3 size: 15 residues. V was pared by 6 bases and J by 2 bases, with 6 bases of the junction left unmatched. CDR1 and CDR2 from the germline V gene are MRHNA and SNTAGT. CDR3 sequence reads: CASSVTSDPYNEQFF. CDR3 coding DNA: TGTGCCAGCAGCGTGACTAGCGACCCCTACAATGAGCAGTTCTTC.

A few counts support this clonotype. The chain recombines TRBV20-1 with TRBJ2-5; D unclear. CDR3 length: 12 residues. V lost 5 bases and J 7 bases, leaving 14 bases between the germline ends. Germline values: CDR1 DFQATT, CDR2 SNEGSKA (reference sequence). CDR3: CSASPRWGTQYF. The CDR3, as DNA: TGCAGTGCTTCCCCGAGGTGGGGGACCCAGTACTTC.

This clonotype has a handful of counts. The CDR3 reads CASSLGAGTGAYEQYF. CDR3 bases: TGCGCCAGCAGCTTGGGTGCCGGGACAGGGGCCTACGAGCAGTACTTC. The V and J genes are TRBV5-1 and TRBJ2-7; 10 bases agree with TRBD1. CDR1 SGHRS and CDR2 YFSETQ come from the germline V gene. Trimming at V came to 0 bases and at J to 2 bases, leaving 5 bases not matched to a gene. The CDR3 runs 16 residues.

The chain joins TRBV5-1 to TRBJ1-1; TRBD1 matches 7 bases. Germline-derived CDR1 and CDR2 are SGHRS and YFSETQ. The V gene end was trimmed by 4 bases and the J gene end by 3 bases; junction bases not matched to a gene: 12. The CDR3 length is 16 residues. The CDR3 coding sequence is TGCGCCAGCAGCAGGCAGGGGGGGCCGATGGACACTGAAGCTTTCTTT. It specifies CASSRQGGPMDTEAFF.

Written as DNA, the CDR3 is TGTGCCAGCCGGGACCCCCTCACAATGCCCGGGAATGAGCAGTTCTTC. Translating gives CASRDPLTMPGNEQFF. V and J are TRBV7-9 and TRBJ2-1; D could derive from TRBD1 or TRBD2 (5 bases each). V was trimmed by 8 bases and J by 7 bases, leaving 24 bases between them. CDR3 length: 16 amino acids. CDR1 is SEHNR and CDR2 is FQNEAQ in the germline V gene (reference sequence).

Here the CDR3 reads CASGANTEAFF. CDR3 nucleotide sequence: TGTGCCAGCGGGGCGAACACTGAAGCTTTCTTT. The chain joins TRBV28 to TRBJ1-1; D might be TRBD1 (5 bases). Trimming left V 8 bases short and J 1 base short, with 5 bases between. This CDR3 has 11 amino acids. Germline loops: CDR1 MDHEN, CDR2 SYDVKM. Combining the CDR3 with reference TRBV28 and TRBJ1-1 gives the whole variable domain DVKVTQSSRYLVKRTGEKVFLECVQDMDHENMFWYRQDPGLGLRLIYFSYDVKMKEKGDIPEGYSVSREKKERFSLILESASTNQTSMYLCASGANTEAFFGQGTRLTVV.

V usage is TRBV7-2 and J usage is TRBJ2-7; TRBD2 matches 10 bases. Trimming took 5 bases from V and 2 from J; bases not matched to a gene: 6. The CDR3 loop spans 15 amino acids. CDR1 and CDR2 from the germline V gene are SGHTA and FQGNSA. The DNA of the CDR3 is TGTGCCAGCAGCGTAGGACTAGCGGTAACCTACGAGCAGTACTTC. Amino acid sequence: CASSVGLAVTYEQYF.

This clonotype was seen at least ten times. V and J are TRBV5-1 and TRBJ2-2, with D perhaps TRBD2 (5 bases). Trimming pared 3 bases from V and 3 bases from J, leaving 9 bases between. Looked up from germline, CDR1 is SGHRS and CDR2 is YFSETQ. The CDR3 has 14 residues. The CDR3 reads CASSSGLHTGELFF. CDR3 in DNA: TGCGCCAGCAGCTCCGGACTCCACACCGGGGAGCTGTTTTTT.

In this sample, this clonotype turned up a few times. The rearrangement joins TRBV2 to TRBJ2-2; possible D gene TRBD2, 5 bases. Per the germline V gene, CDR1 is SNHLY and CDR2 is FYNNEI. Trimming took 6 bases from V and 5 from J, leaving 16 bases between them. This CDR3 region has 15 residues. CDR3: CASRLLSRGTGELFF. The CDR3 bases are TGTGCCAGCAGATTGTTGTCTCGGGGTACCGGGGAGCTGTTTTTT.

The chain has TRBV28 and TRBJ2-7, with 14 bases that match TRBD2. The CDR3 consists of 18 residues. Germline V CDR1 and CDR2: MDHEN, SYDVKM. V lost 4 bases and J lost 3; bases outside the gene matches: 11. The CDR3 sequence is CASSSHPGTSGGLYEQYF. CDR3 in DNA: TGTGCCAGCAGTTCCCATCCCGGGACTAGCGGGGGCCTCTACGAGCAGTACTTC. Looking up the rest from reference TRBV28 and TRBJ2-7 gives the full variable domain: DVKVTQSSRYLVKRTGEKVFLECVQDMDHENMFWYRQDPGLGLRLIYFSYDVKMKEKGDIPEGYSVSREKKERFSLILESASTNQTSMYLCASSSHPGTSGGLYEQYFGPGTRLTVT.

The CDR3: CASSYSPWTSPSSYNEQFF. The CDR3 DNA reads TGTGCCAGCAGTTACTCTCCCTGGACTAGCCCGAGCTCCTACAATGAGCAGTTCTTC. The chain combines TRBV6-2 or TRBV6-3 with TRBJ2-1; the match to TRBD2 covers 8 bases. The ends lost 0 bases at V and 0 bases at J; junction bases unmatched: 10. The CDR3 contains 19 residues. Germline V gene lookup returns CDR1 MNHEY and CDR2 SVGEGT.

This chain uses TRBV7-2 with TRBJ2-2; D possibly corresponds to TRBD1 (6 bases). V gave up 3 bases and J gave up 8 bases, with 19 bases separating them. The CDR3 is 16 residues long. Per the germline V gene, CDR1 is SGHTA and CDR2 is FQGNSA. CDR3 loop: CASSLFADARGGELFF. CDR3 bases: TGTGCCAGCAGCTTGTTTGCGGACGCCAGGGGTGGGGAGCTGTTTTTT.

The chain combines TRBV15 with TRBJ1-1; D possibly corresponds to TRBD1 (5 bases). Trimming stripped 1 base from V and 7 bases from J, with 13 bases between. The CDR3 is 14 residues long. The V gene's germline CDR1 is LNHNV and CDR2 YYDKDF (reference sequence). CDR3: CATSRGLGGGEAFF. The CDR3 DNA sequence: TGTGCCACCAGCAGAGGGTTGGGGGGGGGTGAAGCTTTCTTT.

The sample holds many counts of this clonotype. V usage is TRBV29-1 and J usage is TRBJ2-3; unclear D gene. Germline loops: CDR1 SQVTM, CDR2 ANQGSEA. This CDR3 is 13 amino acids long. V lost 6 bases to trimming and J lost 2 bases, with 12 bases between them. CDR3 sequence: CSVPDHYTDTQYF. In nucleotides, the CDR3 is TGCAGCGTCCCGGACCATTACACAGATACGCAGTATTTT.

The chain has TRBV7-2 and TRBJ2-5; D remains unclear. CDR1 and CDR2 from the germline V gene are SGHTA and FQGNSA. This CDR3 contains 12 residues. The germline V and J ends were trimmed by 2 bases and 4 bases, with 5 bases remaining between them. DNA of the CDR3: TGTGCCAGCAGCTTAATCGCAGAGACCCAGTACTTC. Translating gives CASSLIAETQYF.

This clonotype was counted a few times. The chain is built from TRBV12-3 or TRBV12-4 and TRBJ2-7, with TRBD1 matching 7 bases. V lost 0 bases to trimming and J lost 1 base; unmatched junction nucleotides: 9. This CDR3 comprises 17 residues. CDR3 in DNA: TGTGCCAGCAGTTTAGCGGCCCCTACAGGGGCATCCTACGAGCAGTACTTC. Its translation: CASSLAAPTGASYEQYF.

This clonotype was seen repeatedly, ten times or more. The CDR3 nucleotides read TGCGCCAGTCAGACGATGCCTGGGGCCAACGTCCTGACTTTC. Encoded protein: CASQTMPGANVLTF. The chain couples TRBV5-1 to TRBJ2-6; D is uncertain. V was pared by 8 bases and J by 2 bases, with 11 bases between. This CDR3 comprises 14 residues. Germline loops: CDR1 SGHRS, CDR2 YFSETQ.